The 5 T cell receptor beta chains given below trace back to one sample, sequenced in a study of technical replicates of blood from several donors. Using immunoSEQ multiplex PCR, the repertoire was profiled, and TCRdb retains in-frame clones only, with some absent. The sample records 83,000 or so clones, just over 90% being singletons. Sequences were obtained from T cells isolated from PBMCs. These receptors all stem from a human donor in good health.

The chain couples TRBV28 to TRBJ1-1; unclear D gene. The V gene lost 6 bases and the J gene lost 3 bases, with 14 bases spanning the gap. The CDR3 consists of 14 residues. Germline V gene lookup returns CDR1 MDHEN and CDR2 SYDVKM. The CDR3 loop reads CASRPSIVYTEAFF. As DNA, the CDR3 is TGTGCCAGCAGACCTTCAATAGTCTACACTGAAGCTTTCTTT.

This chain uses TRBV4-1 with TRBJ2-2, with TRBD2 matching 8 bases. This CDR3 spans 16 amino acids. The trim removed 3 bases at V and 3 bases at J, leaving 6 bases unmatched. Per germline, CDR1 MGHRA and CDR2 YSYEKL. CDR3 protein: CASSHNSGADTGELFF. In DNA, the CDR3 is TGCGCCAGCAGCCATAATAGCGGGGCGGACACCGGGGAGCTGTTTTTT.

V usage is TRBV7-6 and J usage is TRBJ1-1, with 9 positions matching TRBD1. The CDR3 runs 15 residues. V lost 4 bases to trimming and J lost 4 bases; unmatched junction nucleotides: 7. In germline, CDR1 is SGHVS, CDR2 FNYEAQ. The CDR3 here is CASSSQGARGTEAFF. CDR3 DNA: TGTGCCAGCAGCTCACAGGGGGCCCGAGGCACTGAAGCTTTCTTT.

The CDR3 bases are TGTGACCCGATACTTTCAGGGGGCCGGGTCGGGGAGCTGTTTTTT. It encodes CDPILSGGRVGELFF. This rearrangement joins TRBV19 to TRBJ2-2, with 8 bases identical to TRBD1. The CDR3 is made up of 15 amino acids. Germline CDR1 and CDR2: LNHDA and SQIVND (reference sequence). Full variable domain (rest looked up from reference TRBV19 and TRBJ2-2): DGGITQSPKYLFRKEGQNVTLSCEQNLNHDAMYWYRQDPGQGLRLIYYSQIVNDFQKGDIAEGYSVSREKKESFPLTVTSAQKNPTAFYLCDPILSGGRVGELFFGEGSRLTVL.

The chain is built from TRBV7-6 and TRBJ2-3; 9 bases are a match to TRBD2. Trimming at V came to 7 bases and at J to 4 bases, leaving 18 bases not matched to a gene. The CDR3 has 18 amino acids. In germline, CDR1 is SGHVS, CDR2 FNYEAQ. CDR3 bases: TGTGCCAGCATGAAGACTAGCGGTTCAACAATGGGCGCAGATACGCAGTATTTT. The encoded protein is CASMKTSGSTMGADTQYF.